The clone carrying this TCR beta chain was seen only a few times. Its antigen is currently unknown. This sample stems from a study of T-cell memory formation after mild COVID-19. On the study more broadly: TCR clusters were mostly confined to one donor each. Study results and caveats: Clones shrinking between day 15 and 85 showed a balanced CD4/CD8 split, and those that grew later tilted toward CD4+.

A 5'RACE reaction primed in the constant segment made cDNA libraries of TCR alpha and TCR beta, and these carried sample barcodes and UMIs. MiXCR, run by TCRdb on the 5' RACE reads, gives a single entry per CDR3 protein. The repertoire includes just over 300,000 distinct CDR3 sequences, just under 20% of them detected once, and roughly 21% sits in the top ten. The CDR3 has 14 amino acids. Germline V CDR1 and CDR2: KGHSH, LQKENI. V lost 5 bases, J lost 5 bases, and 15 bases lay in between. The sequence was collected from a young man who had mild COVID-19 (a few samples of this study predate the infection). Cell type and time point are not known. The chain uses TRBV18 and TRBJ2-5; no clear D. Sequenced material: PBMCs or a T cell subset sorted from them (not recorded which). The CDR3 here is CASSNPTVGETQYF. The CDR3 bases are TGTGCCAGCTCAAACCCGACGGTTGGGGAGACCCAGTACTTC.